This T cell receptor (beta chain) was sequenced in a study of T-cell memory formation after mild COVID-19. This clonotype was observed at least ten times. In TCRdb, the 5' RACE reads were re-called with MiXCR into one record per CDR3 protein. Of fewer than 350,000 distinct CDR3 sequences listed, roughly 8.2% are singletons. Germline CDR1 and CDR2: SQVTM and ANQGSEA. The J segment lost 5 bases and the V segment lost 6 bases, leaving 9 bases of the junction unmatched. CDR3 length: 14 residues. The chain combines TRBV29-1 with TRBJ2-3, with TRBD1 identical over 9 bases. The sequenced material came from PBMCs or a T cell subset sorted from them (not recorded which). The TCR was taken from a young man who had mild COVID-19 (a few samples of this study predate the infection). Cell type and time point are not known. The CDR3 DNA reads as TGCAGCGTAGGCGGGACAGGGAACGGAGATACGCAGTATTTT. It is translated as CSVGGTGNGDTQYF.